The entry below gives a single TCR beta chain sequence along with its context. These data come from a study of blood T cell repertoires in COVID-19. The V gene's germline CDR1 is LGHNA and CDR2 YNFKEQ. V was shortened by 4 bases and J by 3 bases, with 15 bases between the two germline ends. The CDR3 has 16 residues. In the authors' methods: For nucleated cells, counts were estimated from reference gene primer amplification. Method: immunoSEQ multiplex PCR; TCRdb's copy keeps in-frame clones and lacks some. V and J calls plus clone size are reproduced from that table; the DNA served to infer D and trimming. This table holds under 200,000 clones, about 82% found once.

This receptor was obtained from a woman aged 25 to 39 with acute or convalescent COVID-19. Input material: peripheral blood. The chain uses TRBV4-2 and TRBJ2-2, with a tentative D call TRBD2 (5 bases). CDR3 protein: CASSRSEGGDTGELFF. The CDR3 DNA is TGTGCCAGCAGCCGGTCAGAGGGCGGCGACACCGGGGAGCTGTTTTTT.